What follows are 20 T cell receptor beta chains derived from one specimen sequenced in a study of blood T cell repertoires in COVID-19. Clones were sequenced by immunoSEQ multiplex PCR, and TCRdb holds only the in-frame ones, with some missing. Here the sample spans 95,000 or so clones, over 70% being singletons. The sample consisted of peripheral blood. The receptors were gathered from a man at least 80 years old with active or convalescent COVID-19.

The V gene is TRBV5-1, the J gene TRBJ2-3; 12 bases are a match to TRBD2. V was clipped by 0 bases and J by 4 bases; unmatched bases: 3. Germline CDR1 is SGHRS and CDR2 is YFSETQ. CDR3 length: 16 amino acids. The CDR3 sequence is CASSLGLAGEADTQYF. DNA of the CDR3: TGCGCCAGCAGCTTGGGACTAGCGGGGGAAGCAGATACGCAGTATTTT. Looking up the rest from reference TRBV5-1 and TRBJ2-3 gives the full variable domain: KAGVTQTPRYLIKTRGQQVTLSCSPISGHRSVSWYQQTPGQGLQFLFEYFSETQRNKGNFPGRFSGRQFSNSRSEMNVSTLELGDSALYLCASSLGLAGEADTQYFGPGTRLTVL.

J is TRBJ2-3 and V is TRBV11-2, with 7 bases matching TRBD2. Germline assignment: CDR1 SGHAT and CDR2 FQNNGV. The CDR3 spans 15 residues. V was clipped by 5 bases and J by 0 bases; unmatched bases: 5. This CDR3 is CASSPLAISTDTQYF. The CDR3 nucleotides read TGTGCCAGCAGCCCACTAGCGATTAGCACAGATACGCAGTATTTT.

This clone was counted only a few times. The chain joins TRBV18 to TRBJ1-1; TRBD1 agrees at 8 bases. The length of the CDR3 is 16 residues. Trimming took 3 bases from V and 2 from J; bases not matched to a gene: 8. Germline CDR1 reads KGHSH; CDR2 reads LQKENI. CDR3 sequence: CASSPGAGGTNTEAFF. The CDR3, as DNA: TGTGCCAGCTCACCTGGGGCAGGGGGCACAAACACTGAAGCTTTCTTT. Together with reference TRBV18 and TRBJ1-1, the CDR3 gives the full variable domain: NAGVMQNPRHLVRRRGQEARLRCSPMKGHSHVYWYRQLPEEGLKFMVYLQKENIIDESGMPKERFSAEFPKEGPSILRIQQVVRGDSAAYFCASSPGAGGTNTEAFFGQGTRLTVV.

The V call is TRBV15, the J call TRBJ1-2; weak D call: TRBD1 (6 bases). The germline V gene has CDR1 LNHNV and CDR2 YYDKDF (reference sequence). V was pared by 7 bases and J by 2 bases, with 17 bases between. The CDR3 covers 15 residues. CDR3 amino acids: CATTPRGGGNYGYTF. The CDR3 bases are TGTGCCACCACCCCCAGGGGAGGGGGGAACTATGGCTACACCTTC.

CDR3 region: CASSGDRGAGELFF. In DNA form, the CDR3 reads TGTGCCAGCAGCGGGGACAGGGGCGCCGGGGAGCTGTTTTTT. The rearrangement uses TRBV9 and TRBJ2-2; TRBD1 matches 10 bases. With V trimmed by 3 bases and J by 6 bases, 2 bases remained unmatched. Germline V CDR1 and CDR2: SGDLS, YYNGEE. The CDR3 runs 14 residues.

V is TRBV3-1 (or the pseudogene TRBV3-2) and J is TRBJ2-5; D uncertain. V lost 1 base to trimming and J lost 4 bases, with 10 bases between them. The CDR3 length is 14 residues. Germline values: CDR1 LGHDT, CDR2 YNNKEL (reference sequence). The CDR3 region has the DNA TGTGCCAGCAGCCAAGTACCCTCAGGAGAGACCCAGTACTTC. This translates into CASSQVPSGETQYF.

The sample holds one count of this clone. The chain combines TRBV28 with TRBJ1-2; D remains unclear. The germline V gene encodes CDR1 MDHEN and CDR2 SYDVKM. The length of the CDR3 is 14 residues. The V end was cut by 8 bases, the J end by 3 bases, with 16 bases between. The DNA for the CDR3 is TGTGCCAGCCATCTGGCCGGGTACTACTATGGCTACACCTTC. Its protein product is CASHLAGYYYGYTF.

The rearrangement uses TRBV27 and TRBJ2-1, with 7 bases aligning to TRBD1. This CDR3 has 14 residues. V was pared by 7 bases and J by 9 bases, with 12 bases of the junction left unmatched. Looked up from germline, CDR1 is MNHEY and CDR2 is SMNVEV (reference sequence). The CDR3 loop reads CASTLYEGGTEQFF. As DNA, the CDR3 is TGTGCCAGCACCCTATATGAAGGGGGCACTGAGCAGTTCTTC.

V and J are TRBV5-1 and TRBJ2-3; D is uncertain. The CDR3 is made up of 14 amino acids. Germline loops: CDR1 SGHRS, CDR2 YFSETQ. The V end lost 7 bases, the J end lost 2 bases, and 14 bases lay between the germline ends. CDR3 amino acids: CASRSELVTDTQYF. The DNA of the CDR3 is TGCGCCAGCCGTAGTGAGTTGGTCACAGATACGCAGTATTTT.

This clone has only a few counts. This sequence joins TRBV7-9 and TRBJ2-2, with D possibly being TRBD1 (5 bases). Trimming cost V 5 bases and J 4 bases, with 14 bases left between them. Per germline, CDR1 SEHNR and CDR2 FQNEAQ (reference sequence). The CDR3 runs 15 residues. CDR3: CASSKSVQGTGELFF. As DNA, the CDR3 is TGTGCCAGCAGCAAATCCGTCCAGGGCACCGGGGAGCTGTTTTTT.

This chain links TRBV2 with TRBJ1-5, with D perhaps matching TRBD1 (6 bases). This CDR3 is built from 16 residues. With 4 bases removed from V and 2 bases from J, the gap between germline ends came to 15 bases. Germline V CDR1 and CDR2: SNHLY, FYNNEI. CDR3 sequence reads: CASSGRQGLGNQPQHF. The CDR3 DNA is TGTGCCAGCAGTGGGCGGCAGGGGCTGGGCAATCAGCCCCAGCATTTT. The full variable domain, in which reference TRBV2 and TRBJ1-5 provide the parts outside the CDR3, is EPEVTQTPSHQVTQMGQEVILRCVPISNHLYFYWYRQILGQKVEFLVSFYNNEISEKSEIFDDQFSVERPDGSNFTLKIRSTKLEDSAMYFCASSGRQGLGNQPQHFGDGTRLSIL.

V gene TRBV24-1 combines with J gene TRBJ2-3; 8 bases line up with TRBD1. Germline assignment: CDR1 KGHDR and CDR2 SFDVKD. This CDR3 has 16 residues. Unmatched junction bases numbered 3, after V lost 2 bases and J lost 0 bases. CDR3 sequence reads: CATSDWDRTSTDTQYF. The CDR3 DNA follows: TGTGCCACCAGTGATTGGGACAGGACTAGCACAGATACGCAGTATTTT.

V usage is TRBV12-3 or TRBV12-4 and J usage is TRBJ1-2, with a possible D match to TRBD1 (5 bases). Trimming removed 2 bases at V and 8 bases at J, with 9 bases between. The CDR3 is 12 residues long. CDR3 nucleotide sequence: TGTGCCAGCAGTTTAATTAGGGGCGGCTACACCTTC. Its protein is CASSLIRGGYTF.

This chain joins TRBV5-6 and TRBJ1-2; D not resolved. Between the trimmed V and J ends, which lost 1 base and 8 bases, there was a span of 12 bases. Germline V gene lookup returns CDR1 SGHDT and CDR2 YYEEEE. The CDR3 consists of 13 residues. This CDR3 is CASSLSPSGGYTF. DNA for the CDR3: TGTGCCAGCAGCTTGTCTCCTTCGGGGGGCTACACCTTC.

The table lists this clone with a count of one. The chain has TRBV19 and TRBJ1-5; 7 bases fit TRBD1. The germline V gene encodes CDR1 LNHDA and CDR2 SQIVND (reference sequence). The ends lost 5 bases at V and 0 bases at J; junction bases unmatched: 4. CDR3 length equals 15 residues. CDR3 residues: CASSSRGYSNQPQHF. The CDR3 DNA reads TGTGCCAGTAGTTCCAGGGGGTATAGCAATCAGCCCCAGCATTTT.

The chain is built from TRBV21-1 and TRBJ1-6; the table gives TRBD1 as D, unverified against the DNA. TRBV21-1 is recorded as a pseudogene. This CDR3 has 16 residues. The CDR3 loop is CASITDRDRNNSPLHF. Written as DNA, the CDR3 is TGTGCCAGCATCACAGACCGGGACAGGAATAATTCACCCCTCCACTTT.

V and J are TRBV5-1 and TRBJ1-3, with TRBD1 matching over 7 bases. Looked up from germline, CDR1 is SGHRS and CDR2 is YFSETQ. Trimming at V came to 4 bases and at J to 0 bases, leaving 4 bases not matched to a gene. The CDR3 loop spans 15 amino acids. CDR3 sequence (DNA): TGCGCCAGCAGCGAAGGGGGCCACTCTGGAAACACCATATATTTT. Amino acid sequence: CASSEGGHSGNTIYF.

CDR3 sequence (DNA): TGTGCCAGCAGTAACTCCGGGACAGGGAGGACCGGGGAGCTGTTTTTT. This sequence encodes CASSNSGTGRTGELFF. The V gene is TRBV7-9, the J gene TRBJ2-2; 9 nucleotides agree with TRBD1. With V trimmed by 6 bases and J by 5 bases, 10 bases remained unmatched. The CDR3 loop spans 16 amino acids. The V gene's germline CDR1 is SEHNR and CDR2 FQNEAQ (reference sequence). The full variable domain, its missing parts supplied by reference TRBV7-9 and TRBJ2-2, is DTGVSQNPRHKITKRGQNVTFRCDPISEHNRLYWYRQTLGQGPEFLTYFQNEAQLEKSRLLSDRFSAERPKGSFSTLEIQRTEQGDSAMYLCASSNSGTGRTGELFFGEGSRLTVL.

The chain has TRBV4-1 and TRBJ1-4; D gene uncertain. This CDR3 spans 14 amino acids. Trimming took 0 bases from V and 7 from J, leaving 9 bases between them. CDR1 is MGHRA and CDR2 is YSYEKL in the germline V gene. The CDR3 nucleotides read TGCGCCAGCAGCCAAGATTGGCAGGTTGAAAAACTGTTTTTT. Translating gives CASSQDWQVEKLFF.

The rearrangement links TRBV18 to TRBJ1-1; D gene unclear. Germline values: CDR1 KGHSH, CDR2 LQKENI. This CDR3 comprises 13 residues. V was trimmed by 1 base and J by 1 base, leaving 4 bases between them. The CDR3 DNA follows: TGTGCCAGCTCACCACGAGGGAACACTGAAGCTTTCTTT. Translated, it gives CASSPRGNTEAFF.